Here is one T cell receptor (beta chain) with its context. The TCR beta library used iRepertoire HTBI primers with Arm-PCR amplification of CDR3. Original data processing: Sequenced samples collectively carried about 62 TRBV and about 15 TRBJ segments. TCRdb reanalysed the multiplex PCR reads using MiXCR and keeps one entry per CDR3 protein. The V and J calls were not made by the authors but by TCRdb's processing. The table lists over 350,000 distinct CDR3 sequences, around 15% of them singletons. The data were taken from a study of regulatory T cells in long-lasting Graves disease. Indicated time point: newly diagnosed GD, antithyroid drugs for less than 3 months. There was RNA extracted from PBMCs, and the TCR library was made from it. Into tubes containing EDTA, 8 to 9.5 milliliters of peripheral blood were drawn. This sample also appeared in a second study, on T cells in Graves' hyperthyroidism and ophthalmopathy.

The sequenced sample was peripheral blood mononuclear cells (PBMCs), obtained at new diagnosis, from a patient treated with antithyroid drugs. The sequence came from a woman aged 50 to 60 with Graves disease.

CDR3 nucleotide sequence: TGTGCCAGCAGCGTAGATAATCACTACGAGCAGTACTTC. Translated, it gives CASSVDNHYEQYF. The chain combines TRBV9 with TRBJ2-7; D not certain. This CDR3 has 13 amino acids. With 0 bases removed from V and 3 bases from J, the gap between germline ends came to 7 bases. Germline values: CDR1 SGDLS, CDR2 YYNGEE. Full variable domain (outside the CDR3, taken from reference TRBV9 and TRBJ2-7): DSGVTQTPKHLITATGQRVTLRCSPRSGDLSVYWYQQSLDQGLQFLIQYYNGEERAKGNILERFSAQQFPDLHSELNLSSLELGDSALYFCASSVDNHYEQYFGPGTRLTVT.